This T cell receptor (beta chain) was profiled in a study of early T cells in non-severe SARS-CoV-2 infection. Overall study context: The chains were unpaired, and the sequenced material was bulk RNA from unsorted whole blood. Study-wide points: VDJdb matches were skewed toward anti-spike CD8 T cell responses.

Germline loops: CDR1 SGHVS, CDR2 FNYEAQ. The V end lost 1 base, the J end lost 0 bases, and 11 bases lay between the germline ends. The CDR3 runs 16 residues. In its sample, this clonotype was seen many times. Antigen: not known. Unique molecular identifier tags were affixed to discrete cDNA molecules. TCRdb redid the calling of the 5' RACE reads with MiXCR, one entry per CDR3 protein. Here the sample spans approximately 70,000 distinct CDR3 sequences, roughly an eighth being singletons. Sample: whole blood, taken at baseline. The receptor's source is an adult who was a healthcare worker with PCR-confirmed SARS-CoV-2 infection or an uninfected control (not recorded which). The donor label of this sample is uncertain. The rearrangement joins TRBV7-6 to TRBJ2-3, with D unresolved. CDR3 sequence: CASSLVISESTDTQYF. Written as DNA, the CDR3 is TGTGCCAGCAGCTTAGTGATCAGCGAGAGCACAGATACGCAGTATTTT.